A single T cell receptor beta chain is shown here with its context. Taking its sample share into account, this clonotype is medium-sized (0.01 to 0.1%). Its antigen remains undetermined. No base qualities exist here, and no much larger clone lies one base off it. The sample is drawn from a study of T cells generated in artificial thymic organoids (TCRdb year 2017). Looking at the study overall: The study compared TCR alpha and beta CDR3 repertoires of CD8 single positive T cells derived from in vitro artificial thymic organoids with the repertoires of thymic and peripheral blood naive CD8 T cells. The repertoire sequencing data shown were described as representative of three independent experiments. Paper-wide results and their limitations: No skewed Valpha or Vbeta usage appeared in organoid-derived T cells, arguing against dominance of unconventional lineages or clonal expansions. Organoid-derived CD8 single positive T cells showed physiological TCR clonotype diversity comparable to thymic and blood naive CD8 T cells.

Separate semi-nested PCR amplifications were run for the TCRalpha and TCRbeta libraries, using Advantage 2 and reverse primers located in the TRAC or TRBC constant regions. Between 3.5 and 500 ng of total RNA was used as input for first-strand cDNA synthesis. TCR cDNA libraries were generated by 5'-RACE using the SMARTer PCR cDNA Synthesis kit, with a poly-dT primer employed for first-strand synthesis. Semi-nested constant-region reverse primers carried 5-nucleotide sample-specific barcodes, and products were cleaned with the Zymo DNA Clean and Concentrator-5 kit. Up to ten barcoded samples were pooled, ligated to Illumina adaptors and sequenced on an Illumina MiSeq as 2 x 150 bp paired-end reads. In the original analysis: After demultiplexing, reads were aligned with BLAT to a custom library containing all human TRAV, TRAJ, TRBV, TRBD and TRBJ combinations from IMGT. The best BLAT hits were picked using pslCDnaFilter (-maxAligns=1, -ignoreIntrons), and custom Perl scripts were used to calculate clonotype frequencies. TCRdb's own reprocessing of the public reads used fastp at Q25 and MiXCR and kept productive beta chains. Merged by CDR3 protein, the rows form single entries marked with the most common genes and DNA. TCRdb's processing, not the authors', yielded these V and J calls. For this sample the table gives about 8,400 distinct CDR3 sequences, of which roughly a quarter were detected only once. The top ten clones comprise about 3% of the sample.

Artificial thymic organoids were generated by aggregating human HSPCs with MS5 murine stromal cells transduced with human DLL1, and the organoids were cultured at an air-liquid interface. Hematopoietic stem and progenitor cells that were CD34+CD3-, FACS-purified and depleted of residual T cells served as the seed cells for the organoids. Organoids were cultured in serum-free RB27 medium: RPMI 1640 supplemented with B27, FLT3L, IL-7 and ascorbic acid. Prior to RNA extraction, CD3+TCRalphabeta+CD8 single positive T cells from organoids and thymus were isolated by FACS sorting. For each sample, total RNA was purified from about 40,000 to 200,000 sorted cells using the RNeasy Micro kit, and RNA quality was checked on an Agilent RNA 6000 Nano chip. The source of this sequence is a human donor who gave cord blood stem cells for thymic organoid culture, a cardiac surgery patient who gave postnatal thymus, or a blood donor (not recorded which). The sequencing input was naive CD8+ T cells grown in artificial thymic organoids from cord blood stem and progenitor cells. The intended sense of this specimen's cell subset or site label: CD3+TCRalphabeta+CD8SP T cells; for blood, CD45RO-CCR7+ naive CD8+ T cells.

CDR3 region: CASSQGGRLNSPLHF. The DNA is TGCGCCAGCAGCCAAGGCGGCAGGTTGAATTCACCCCTCCACTTT. The chain is assembled from TRBV4-1 and TRBJ1-6; a confident D gene designation cannot be given. CDR1 and CDR2 are read off the germline V gene as MGHRA and YSYEKL. Deletion took 1 base off V and 7 bases off J, with a span of 11 bases between the germline ends. The cysteine opens and the phenylalanine closes a CDR3 of 15 amino acids. Of all the DNA, just the CDR3 is kept, 45 bases in frame from base 1.